The 26 T cell receptor beta chains below were found in one sample sequenced in a study of blood T cells in healthy people across ages. Using a J-beta primer mix together with a sample-barcoded 5' primer, a second PCR was run for about 7 to 12 cycles. From the 5' RACE reads, TCRdb called clonotypes with MiXCR, one entry per CDR3 protein. Among 1.5 million or so distinct CDR3 sequences listed, approximately 40% were seen once. The sequencing sample was made of blood. These receptors were taken from a woman aged 18-29 years in good health.

A word on this clonotype: One end of the junction fails to match germline, which may point to a read error. This chain links TRBV29-1 with TRBJ2-1, with D possibly matching TRBD2 (5 bases). CDR3 size: 16 residues. The germline gives CDR1 SQVTM, CDR2 ANQGSEA. In DNA, the CDR3 is TGCAGTGTTGAATCTGTTTCTGGCCTTACCGGGGATGAGCAGTTCTTC. It specifies CSVESVSGLTGDEQFF.

The V call is TRBV20-1, the J call TRBJ2-3, with D possibly called TRBD1 or TRBD2 (5 bases each). Germline V lookup: CDR1 DFQATT, CDR2 SNEGSKA (reference sequence). This CDR3 comprises 13 residues. Trimming left V 1 base short and J 6 bases short, with 11 bases between. The CDR3 loop reads CSARVFGADTQYF. CDR3 nucleotide sequence: TGCAGTGCTAGAGTCTTCGGGGCCGATACGCAGTATTTT.

This clonotype was found a few times. This chain links TRBV5-1 with TRBJ2-1, with 8 bases lining up with TRBD2. Per germline, CDR1 SGHRS and CDR2 YFSETQ. Germline trimming cut 4 bases from V and 6 bases from J; bases unmatched to any gene: 9. The CDR3 is made up of 15 amino acids. CDR3 residues: CASSPTSGTLNEQFF. The CDR3 bases are TGCGCCAGCAGCCCTACTAGCGGAACACTCAATGAGCAGTTCTTC.

Comment on this clonotype: Just one base apart from a much larger clone, this may be a read error. The rearrangement links TRBV6-5 to TRBJ2-6; no definite D call. The CDR3 covers 16 residues. Germline V CDR1 and CDR2: MNHEY, SVGAGI. Trimming pared 0 bases from V and 0 bases from J, leaving 6 bases between. CDR3 in amino acids: CASSYSLSSGANVLTF. The CDR3 bases are TGTGCCAGCAGTTACTCGTTGAGCTCTGGGGCCAACGTCCTGACTTTC.

This clonotype has a handful of counts. The chain combines TRBV7-3 with TRBJ2-1; 7 bases map to TRBD1. Trimming took 2 bases from V and 8 from J; bases not matched to a gene: 6. The CDR3 contains 14 residues. Germline CDR1 reads SGHTA; CDR2 reads FQGTGA. The CDR3 region has the DNA TGTGCCAGCAGCTTACAGGGGGTAGAGGATGAGCAGTTCTTC. It is translated as CASSLQGVEDEQFF.

V gene TRBV29-1 combines with J gene TRBJ2-4; no firm D call. The germline gives CDR1 SQVTM, CDR2 ANQGSEA. Trimming removed 2 bases from V and 5 bases from J, with 10 bases in between. The length of the CDR3 is 13 residues. CDR3 in amino acids: CSVETRSENIQYF. DNA of the CDR3: TGCAGCGTTGAAACCCGGAGCGAAAACATTCAGTACTTC.

In its sample, this clonotype was seen once. The genes are TRBV28 and TRBJ1-5; the D is unclear. Germline assignment: CDR1 MDHEN and CDR2 SYDVKM. V was trimmed by 1 base and J by 1 base, leaving 11 bases between them. The CDR3 runs to 16 residues. The CDR3 protein is CASSLLSAQSNQPQHF. CDR3 sequence (DNA): TGTGCCAGCAGTTTATTGTCAGCTCAAAGCAATCAGCCCCAGCATTTT.

The chain uses TRBV6-1 and TRBJ2-1; the D gene is possibly TRBD2 (6 bases). CDR1 MNHNS and CDR2 SASEGT come from the germline V gene. There are 15 residues in the CDR3. Between the trimmed V and J ends, which lost 4 bases and 5 bases, there was a span of 15 bases. DNA for the CDR3: TGTGCCAGCAGTGGGGGAGATAGCGGAAACAATGAGCAGTTCTTC. Translated, it gives CASSGGDSGNNEQFF.

The table lists this clonotype with a count of one. This CDR3 is CASRPGLAGRHQYF. The CDR3 DNA follows: TGTGCCAGCAGACCGGGACTAGCGGGACGGCACCAGTACTTC. J is TRBJ2-5 and V is TRBV21-1; the table's D call of TRBD2 was not tested on the DNA. TRBV21-1 is termed a pseudogene. This CDR3 comprises 14 residues.

The rearrangement joins TRBV6-2 or TRBV6-3 to TRBJ2-3; D is perhaps TRBD1 (6 bases). V lost 6 bases to trimming and J lost 2 bases, with 15 bases between them. Germline CDR1 is MNHEY and CDR2 is SVGEGT. The CDR3 consists of 15 residues. Here the CDR3 DNA reads TGTGCCAGCAGGCCGGGACATAATCCCACAGATACGCAGTATTTT. It is translated as CASRPGHNPTDTQYF.

Only one count was recorded for this clonotype. The chain joins TRBV5-1 to TRBJ2-7; D perhaps matches TRBD2 (5 bases). Deletions cut 4 bases from V and 3 bases from J, with 14 bases between. The CDR3 totals 14 residues. Germline CDR1 reads SGHRS; CDR2 reads YFSETQ. The CDR3 DNA reads TGCGCCAGCAGCGCGGACTCAACCGACTACGAGCAGTACTTC. It codes for CASSADSTDYEQYF.

The gene calls are TRBV5-1 and TRBJ2-5, with D hard to call. CDR3 size: 15 residues. Trimming pared 0 bases from V and 0 bases from J, leaving 9 bases between. Germline V gene sequence: CDR1 SGHRS, CDR2 YFSETQ. The CDR3 region is CASSLVGGHQETQYF. The CDR3 DNA is TGCGCCAGCAGCTTGGTCGGCGGCCACCAAGAGACCCAGTACTTC.

A word on this clonotype: A much larger clone sits a single nucleotide away, making a read error possible. The rearrangement links TRBV27 to TRBJ2-3; D is undetermined. Germline CDR1 and CDR2: MNHEY and SMNVEV (reference sequence). CDR3 length: 13 residues. CDR3 nucleotide sequence: TGTGCCAGCAGTCCCTGGGGTACAGATACGCGGTATTTT. It codes for CASSPWGTDTRYF.

This clonotype was seen more than once but under ten times. Germline and junction disagree at one end, which may indicate a read error. The V call is TRBV5-1, the J call TRBJ1-1, with D hard to call. This CDR3 spans 13 amino acids. Germline V gives CDR1 SGHRS, CDR2 YFSETQ. The CDR3 here is CASSLWGGPEAFF. In nucleotides, the CDR3 is TGCGCTAGCAGCCTCTGGGGAGGCCCAGAAGCTTTCTTT.

The CDR3 DNA follows: TGCAGTGTTGGGAACAGAGGGAACACTGAAGCTTTCTTT. It specifies CSVGNRGNTEAFF. V usage is TRBV20-1 and J usage is TRBJ1-1, with no clear D. The CDR3 covers 13 residues. The germline gives CDR1 DFQATT, CDR2 SNEGSKA (reference sequence). V gave up 7 bases and J gave up 1 base, with 13 bases separating them.

The rearrangement links TRBV10-3 to TRBJ1-6; 12 bases are a match to TRBD1. The CDR3 consists of 15 residues. V shed 4 bases, J shed 6 bases, and the junction held 1 base outside the gene matches. CDR1 ENHRY and CDR2 SYGVKD come from the germline V gene. This CDR3 is CAISGDRGRNSPLHF. CDR3 nucleotide sequence: TGTGCCATCAGTGGGGACAGGGGGCGTAATTCACCCCTCCACTTT.

This clonotype was seen only once. V and J are TRBV27 and TRBJ2-5, with 9 bases identical to TRBD1. Germline V lookup: CDR1 MNHEY, CDR2 SMNVEV (reference sequence). Trimming took 3 bases from V and 5 from J; bases not matched to a gene: 7. The CDR3 sequence is 15 residues long. CDR3 bases: TGTGCCAGCAGTTTTGAACAGGGGGCTTGGGAGACCCAGTACTTC. Protein product: CASSFEQGAWETQYF.

Note on this clonotype: One end of the junction is discordant with germline, which a read error may explain. CDR3 sequence reads: CASSDSGAEYEQYF. The CDR3 bases are TGTGCCAGCAGTGACTCAGGAGCGGAGTACGAGCAGTACTTC. The chain employs TRBV6-5 and TRBJ2-5, with D maybe TRBD2 (5 bases). The tail of the sequence fits TRBJ2-7 better, so the J call may be wrong. From germline, CDR1 is MNHEY and CDR2 SVGAGI. The CDR3 extends over 14 amino acids.

This clonotype was seen a few times. V usage is TRBV10-3 and J usage is TRBJ2-1; D perhaps matches TRBD2 (5 bases). The end of the DNA fits TRBJ2-7 better, so the J call may be wrong. CDR1 and CDR2 (germline): ENHRY, SYGVKD. The CDR3 has 15 amino acids. CDR3 protein: CAISGGRSSYNEQYF. CDR3 sequence (DNA): TGTGCCATCAGTGGAGGGCGGAGCTCCTACAATGAGCAGTACTTC.

This clonotype was observed at least ten times. The J gene is TRBJ2-3, the V gene TRBV7-2; no firm D call. The CDR3 loop spans 14 amino acids. Germline CDR1 and CDR2: SGHTA and FQGNSA. The V gene lost 0 bases and the J gene lost 4 bases, with 8 bases spanning the gap. CDR3 in amino acids: CASSLASRADTQYF. The CDR3 DNA reads TGTGCCAGCAGCTTAGCGTCAAGGGCAGATACGCAGTATTTT.

This clonotype appeared a single time. V and J are TRBV20-1 and TRBJ2-5, with unresolved D. V gave up 5 bases and J gave up 4 bases, with 17 bases separating them. The CDR3 spans 14 residues. The germline V gene encodes CDR1 DFQATT and CDR2 SNEGSKA (reference sequence). This CDR3 reads CSAVPWARLETQYF. Here the CDR3 DNA reads TGCAGTGCTGTCCCGTGGGCCCGGCTAGAGACCCAGTACTTC.

The chain is built from TRBV7-6 and TRBJ2-7; weak D call: TRBD1 (6 bases). This CDR3 has 16 amino acids. Deletions cut 1 base from V and 2 bases from J, with 15 bases between. Germline V CDR1 and CDR2: SGHVS, FNYEAQ. The CDR3 loop reads CASSLGDGQSAYEQYF. CDR3 DNA sequence: TGTGCCAGCAGCTTAGGCGACGGACAGTCCGCCTACGAGCAGTACTTC.

In this sample, this clonotype turned up a few times. The chain joins TRBV12-3 or TRBV12-4 to TRBJ2-3; TRBD1 might be the D (5 bases). This CDR3 contains 14 residues. V was pared by 5 bases and J by 6 bases, with 15 bases between. CDR3 sequence reads: CASSAQQVSDTQYF. The CDR3 nucleotides read TGTGCCAGCAGTGCCCAACAGGTGTCCGATACGCAGTATTTT.

This clonotype was seen at least ten times. The chain links TRBV20-1 to TRBJ1-1, with TRBD1 as a possible D gene (6 bases). The V gene's germline CDR1 is DFQATT and CDR2 SNEGSKA (reference sequence). CDR3 length: 13 residues. Trimming pared 7 bases from V and 1 base from J, leaving 13 bases between. This chain's CDR3 is CSVGRGPNTEAFF. The CDR3 coding sequence is TGCAGTGTAGGGCGGGGGCCGAACACTGAAGCTTTCTTT.

This clonotype was seen a handful of times. V and J are TRBV20-1 and TRBJ2-7, with a tentative D call TRBD1 (5 bases). Germline-derived CDR1 and CDR2 are DFQATT and SNEGSKA (reference sequence). This CDR3 contains 15 residues. Between the trimmed V and J ends, which lost 5 bases and 3 bases, there was a span of 20 bases. For the CDR3, the DNA is TGCAGTGCTCACTTTGGGGCTTCCGCCAACTACGAGCAGTACTTC. Its translation: CSAHFGASANYEQYF.

This clonotype appeared a few times. The J gene is TRBJ1-2, the V gene TRBV15; D is uncertain. The germline V gene has CDR1 LNHNV and CDR2 YYDKDF (reference sequence). The germline V and J ends were trimmed by 0 bases and 7 bases, with 15 bases remaining between them. This CDR3 is 15 amino acids long. In DNA form, the CDR3 reads TGTGCCACCAGCAGAGATGTAGCTCAAGACGGTGGCTACACCTTC. This sequence encodes CATSRDVAQDGGYTF.